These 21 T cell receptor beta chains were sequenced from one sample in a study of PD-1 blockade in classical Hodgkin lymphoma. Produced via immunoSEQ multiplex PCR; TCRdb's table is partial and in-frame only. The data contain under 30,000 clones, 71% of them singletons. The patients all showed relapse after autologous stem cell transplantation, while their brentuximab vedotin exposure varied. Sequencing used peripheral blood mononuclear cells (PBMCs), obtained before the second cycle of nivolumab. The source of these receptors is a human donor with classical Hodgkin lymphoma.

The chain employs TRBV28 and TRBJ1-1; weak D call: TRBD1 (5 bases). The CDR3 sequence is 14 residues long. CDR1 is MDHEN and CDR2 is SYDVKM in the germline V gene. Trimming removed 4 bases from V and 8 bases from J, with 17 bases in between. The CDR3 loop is CASSSLPGRAEAFF. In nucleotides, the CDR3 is TGTGCCAGCAGTTCCCTCCCAGGGAGGGCCGAAGCTTTCTTT.

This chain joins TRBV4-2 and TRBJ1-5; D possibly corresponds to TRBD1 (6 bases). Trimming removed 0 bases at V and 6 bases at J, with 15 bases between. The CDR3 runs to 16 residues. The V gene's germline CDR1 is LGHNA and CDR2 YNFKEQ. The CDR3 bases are TGTGCCAGCAGCCAAGATATTGGAGGGGGGGGTCAGCCCCAGCATTTT. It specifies CASSQDIGGGGQPQHF.

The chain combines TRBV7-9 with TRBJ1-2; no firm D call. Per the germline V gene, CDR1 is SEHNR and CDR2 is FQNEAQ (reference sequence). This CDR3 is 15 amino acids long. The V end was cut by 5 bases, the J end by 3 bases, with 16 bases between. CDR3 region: CASSPVAVPHYGYTF. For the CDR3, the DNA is TGTGCCAGCAGCCCGGTGGCCGTACCGCACTATGGCTACACCTTC.

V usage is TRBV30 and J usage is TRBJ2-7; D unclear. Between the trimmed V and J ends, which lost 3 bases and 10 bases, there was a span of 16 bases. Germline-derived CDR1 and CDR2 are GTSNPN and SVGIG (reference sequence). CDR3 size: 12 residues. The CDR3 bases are TGTGCCTGGAGCGTCGACCCTCTGGGACAGTACTTC. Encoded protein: CAWSVDPLGQYF. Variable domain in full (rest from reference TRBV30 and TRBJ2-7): SQTIHQWPATLVQPVGSPLSLECTVEGTSNPNLYWYRQAAGRGLQLLFYSVGIGQISSEVPQNLSASRPQDRQFILSSKKLLLSDSGFYLCAWSVDPLGQYFGPGTRLTVT.

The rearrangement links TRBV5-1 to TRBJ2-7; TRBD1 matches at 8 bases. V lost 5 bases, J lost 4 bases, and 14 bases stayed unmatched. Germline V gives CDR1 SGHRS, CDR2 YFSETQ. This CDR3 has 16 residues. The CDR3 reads CASRYDFPQGAYEQYF. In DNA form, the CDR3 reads TGCGCCAGCAGATACGACTTCCCCCAGGGGGCATACGAGCAGTACTTC.

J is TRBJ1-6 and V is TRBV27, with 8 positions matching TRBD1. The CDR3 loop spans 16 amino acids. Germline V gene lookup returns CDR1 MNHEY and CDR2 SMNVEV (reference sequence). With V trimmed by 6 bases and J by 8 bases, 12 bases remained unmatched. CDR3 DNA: TGTGCCAGCAGCCCCGCGAGACAGGGGTTGGATTCACCCCTCCACTTT. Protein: CASSPARQGLDSPLHF.

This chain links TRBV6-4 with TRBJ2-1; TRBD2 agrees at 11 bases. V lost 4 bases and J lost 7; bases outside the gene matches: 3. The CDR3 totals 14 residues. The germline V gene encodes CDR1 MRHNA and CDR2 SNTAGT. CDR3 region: CASSVAGGRNEQFF. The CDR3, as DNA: TGTGCCAGCAGTGTAGCGGGGGGGCGGAATGAGCAGTTCTTC.

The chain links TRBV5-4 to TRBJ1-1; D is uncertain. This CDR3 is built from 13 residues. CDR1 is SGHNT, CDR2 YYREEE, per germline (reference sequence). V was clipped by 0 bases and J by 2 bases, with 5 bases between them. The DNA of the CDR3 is TGTGCCAGCAGCTTGGCGGGTAACACTGAAGCTTTCTTT. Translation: CASSLAGNTEAFF.

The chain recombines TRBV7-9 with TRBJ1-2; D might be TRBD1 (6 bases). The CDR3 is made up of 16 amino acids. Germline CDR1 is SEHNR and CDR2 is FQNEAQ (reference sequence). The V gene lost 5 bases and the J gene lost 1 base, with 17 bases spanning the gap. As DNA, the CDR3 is TGTGCCAGCAGCCCCCCGGCAGGGGCACTTAACTATGGCTACACCTTC. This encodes CASSPPAGALNYGYTF.

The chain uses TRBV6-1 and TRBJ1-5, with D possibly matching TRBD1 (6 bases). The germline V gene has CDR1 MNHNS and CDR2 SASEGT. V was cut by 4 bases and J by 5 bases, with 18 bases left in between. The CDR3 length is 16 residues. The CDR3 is CASSGPGGLTDQPQHF. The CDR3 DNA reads TGTGCCAGCAGTGGGCCTGGGGGGCTGACGGATCAGCCCCAGCATTTT.

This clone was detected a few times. CDR3 sequence: CASSLDGVNYGYTF. The DNA of the CDR3 is TGTGCCAGCAGCTTGGACGGGGTTAACTATGGCTACACCTTC. The chain has TRBV5-6 and TRBJ1-2; no definite D call. V shed 0 bases and J shed 1 base, with 7 bases lying between them. Germline lookup yields CDR1 SGHDT and CDR2 YYEEEE. This CDR3 has 14 amino acids. The whole variable domain, remainder taken from reference TRBV5-6 and TRBJ1-2, is DAGVTQSPTHLIKTRGQQVTLRCSPKSGHDTVSWYQQALGQGPQFIFQYYEEEERQRGNFPDRFSGHQFPNYSSELNVNALLLGDSALYLCASSLDGVNYGYTFGSGTRLTVV.

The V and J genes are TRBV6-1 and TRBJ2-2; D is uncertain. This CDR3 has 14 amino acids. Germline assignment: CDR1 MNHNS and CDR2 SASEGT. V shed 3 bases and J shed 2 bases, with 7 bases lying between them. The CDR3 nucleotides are TGTGCCAGCAGTGACTACTTAAACACCGGGGAGCTGTTTTTT. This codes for CASSDYLNTGELFF.

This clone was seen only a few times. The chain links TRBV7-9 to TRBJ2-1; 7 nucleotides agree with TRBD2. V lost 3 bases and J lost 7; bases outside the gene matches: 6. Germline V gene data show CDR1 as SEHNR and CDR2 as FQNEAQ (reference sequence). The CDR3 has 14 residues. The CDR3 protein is CASSFGGRVNEQFF. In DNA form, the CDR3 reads TGTGCCAGCAGCTTCGGCGGGAGAGTTAATGAGCAGTTCTTC.

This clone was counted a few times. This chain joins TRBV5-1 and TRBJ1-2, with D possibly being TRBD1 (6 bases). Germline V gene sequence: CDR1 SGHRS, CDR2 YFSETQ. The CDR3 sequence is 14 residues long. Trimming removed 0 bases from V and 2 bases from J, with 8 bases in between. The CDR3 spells CASSLGTVNYGYTF. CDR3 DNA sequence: TGCGCCAGCAGCTTGGGGACAGTAAACTATGGCTACACCTTC.

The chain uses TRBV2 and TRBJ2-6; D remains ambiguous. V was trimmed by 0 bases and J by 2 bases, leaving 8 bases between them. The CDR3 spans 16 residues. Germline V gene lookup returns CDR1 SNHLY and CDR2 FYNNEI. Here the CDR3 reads CASSEAGWAGANVLTF. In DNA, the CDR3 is TGTGCCAGCAGTGAAGCAGGCTGGGCTGGGGCCAACGTCCTGACTTTC.

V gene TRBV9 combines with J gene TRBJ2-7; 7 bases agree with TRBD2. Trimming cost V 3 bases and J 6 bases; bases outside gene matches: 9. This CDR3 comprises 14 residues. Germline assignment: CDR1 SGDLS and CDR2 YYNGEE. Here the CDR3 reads CASSANVQRGEQYF. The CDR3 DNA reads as TGTGCCAGCAGCGCCAACGTCCAGCGGGGCGAGCAGTACTTC.

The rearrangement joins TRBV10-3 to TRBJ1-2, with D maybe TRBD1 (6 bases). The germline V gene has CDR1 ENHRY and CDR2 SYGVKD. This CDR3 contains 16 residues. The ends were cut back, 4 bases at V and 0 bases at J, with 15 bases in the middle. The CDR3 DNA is TGTGCCATCAGTGGCGAGGGAGGGGGATCTAACTATGGCTACACCTTC. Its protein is CAISGEGGGSNYGYTF.

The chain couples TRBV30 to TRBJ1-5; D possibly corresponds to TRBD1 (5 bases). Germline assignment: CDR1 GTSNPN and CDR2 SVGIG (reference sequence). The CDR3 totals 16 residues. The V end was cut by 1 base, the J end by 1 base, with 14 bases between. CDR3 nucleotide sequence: TGTGCCTGGAGTGCCATGGGACCGCAGAGCAATCAGCCCCAGCATTTT. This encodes CAWSAMGPQSNQPQHF.

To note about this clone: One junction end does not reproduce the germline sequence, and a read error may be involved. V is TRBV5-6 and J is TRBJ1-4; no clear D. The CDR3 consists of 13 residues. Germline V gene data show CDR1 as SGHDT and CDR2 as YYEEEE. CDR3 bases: TGTGCCAGCAGCTGGGGTGGGGAAGAGTCGGTATGGTTT. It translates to CASSWGGEESVWF.

CDR3 nucleotides: TGTGCCAGCAGCGTAGAGGGGGGTAACACCGGGGAGCTGTTTTTT. The encoded protein is CASSVEGGNTGELFF. The chain combines TRBV9 with TRBJ2-2, with D perhaps being TRBD1 or TRBD2 (6 bases each). The CDR3 is made up of 15 amino acids. V was trimmed by 0 bases and J by 2 bases, leaving 8 bases between them. CDR1 SGDLS and CDR2 YYNGEE come from the germline V gene.

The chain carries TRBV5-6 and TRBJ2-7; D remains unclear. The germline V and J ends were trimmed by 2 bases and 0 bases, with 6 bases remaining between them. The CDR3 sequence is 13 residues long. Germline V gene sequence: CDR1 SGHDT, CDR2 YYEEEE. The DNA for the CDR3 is TGTGCCAGCAGCTTATACCCCTCCTACGAGCAGTACTTC. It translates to CASSLYPSYEQYF.